This T cell receptor beta chain was captured by sequencing in a study of radiotherapy plus CTLA-4 blockade in lung cancer. A remark on this clone: Its antigen remains unidentified.

General study points: Among blood TCR repertoires after radiotherapy plus ipilimumab, tumor-derived clones expanded. Per reports, early blood T cell clone dynamics, plus interferon-beta, forecast response most strongly.

The CDR3 runs to 14 residues. Germline assignment: CDR1 MNHEY and CDR2 SVGAGI. V gave up 6 bases and J gave up 4 bases, with 15 bases separating them. Ipilimumab-mediated CTLA-4 blockade plus focal radiation was given to patients having chemo-refractory metastatic non-small-cell lung cancer. Here immunoSEQ multiplex PCR was the method, and the copy in TCRdb shows in-frame clones only, minus some. This sample yields tens of thousands of clones, of which over 70% are seen a single time; 3% to 4.5% belongs to the top ten. The V and J genes are TRBV6-5 and TRBJ1-1; D is ambiguous. The material was peripheral blood, obtained from a patient treated with radiotherapy plus ipilimumab. The TCR originated in a human donor with non-small cell lung cancer who had a partial response to radiotherapy plus ipilimumab. Some clones in this sample may be carry-over from other donors' samples. The CDR3, as DNA: TGTGCCAGCAGAGGAGGACGGTTGAGCACTGAAGCTTTCTTT. Protein: CASRGGRLSTEAFF.